The present entry profiles one T cell receptor beta chain with its context. Original handling: Reference gene primer amplification in the assay estimated nucleated cell counts. The assay was immunoSEQ multiplex PCR, and TCRdb's table has in-frame clones only and misses some. V and J calls and clone size are copied from that table; D and trimming were computed from the DNA. This sample has fewer than 350,000 clones; around 85% occur once, and the top ten carry about 7%. These data come from a study of blood T cell repertoires in COVID-19. The overall study: Sources were T cells, B-cell-depleted T cells, or PBMCs; the material itself was cDNA or gDNA.

This TCR was recovered from a human donor in a cohort sampled during active COVID-19. The sequenced sample consisted of peripheral blood.

The DNA for the CDR3 is TGTGCCAGCAGTGGACAGTTGAACTATGGCTACACCTTC. This gives the protein CASSGQLNYGYTF. The gene calls are TRBV12-3 or TRBV12-4 and TRBJ1-2, with a possible D match to TRBD1 (6 bases). V shed 5 bases and J shed 2 bases, with 9 bases lying between them. The CDR3 is 13 amino acids.